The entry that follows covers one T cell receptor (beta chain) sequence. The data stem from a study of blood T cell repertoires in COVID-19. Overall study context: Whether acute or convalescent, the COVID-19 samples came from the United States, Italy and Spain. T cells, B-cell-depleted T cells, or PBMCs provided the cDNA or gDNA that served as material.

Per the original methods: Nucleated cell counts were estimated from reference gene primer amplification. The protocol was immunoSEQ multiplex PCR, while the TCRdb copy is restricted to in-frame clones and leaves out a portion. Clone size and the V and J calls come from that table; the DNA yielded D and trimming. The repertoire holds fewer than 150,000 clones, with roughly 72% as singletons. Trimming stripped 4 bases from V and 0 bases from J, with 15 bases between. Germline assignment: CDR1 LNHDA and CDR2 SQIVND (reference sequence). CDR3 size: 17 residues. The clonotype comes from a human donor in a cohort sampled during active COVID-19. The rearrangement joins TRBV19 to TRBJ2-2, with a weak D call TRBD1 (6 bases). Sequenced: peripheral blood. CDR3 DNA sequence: TGTGCCAGTAGTAAACTAACCGGGACACCGAACACCGGGGAGCTGTTTTTT. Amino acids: CASSKLTGTPNTGELFF.